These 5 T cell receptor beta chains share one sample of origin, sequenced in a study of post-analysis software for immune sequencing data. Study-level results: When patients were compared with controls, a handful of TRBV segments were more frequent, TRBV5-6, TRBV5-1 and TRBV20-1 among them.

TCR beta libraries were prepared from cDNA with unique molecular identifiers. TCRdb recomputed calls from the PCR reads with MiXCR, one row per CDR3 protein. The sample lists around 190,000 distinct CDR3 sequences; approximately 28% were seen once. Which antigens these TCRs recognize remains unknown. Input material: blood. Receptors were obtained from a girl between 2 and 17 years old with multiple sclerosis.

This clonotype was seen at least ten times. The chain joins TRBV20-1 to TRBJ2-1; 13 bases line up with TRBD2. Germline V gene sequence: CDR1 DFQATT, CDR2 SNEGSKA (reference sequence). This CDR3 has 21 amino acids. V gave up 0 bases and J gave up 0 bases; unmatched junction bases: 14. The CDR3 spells CSARDLGGTSGVQTSYNEQFF. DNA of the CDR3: TGCAGTGCTAGAGACCTTGGCGGGACTAGCGGGGTTCAAACCTCCTACAATGAGCAGTTCTTC.

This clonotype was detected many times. This CDR3 reads CASSYVAGGYEQYF. CDR3 nucleotide sequence: TGTGCCAGCAGTTACGTAGCGGGAGGGTACGAGCAGTACTTC. The rearrangement uses TRBV6-2 or TRBV6-3 and TRBJ2-7, with 11 nucleotides matching TRBD2. The CDR3 totals 14 residues. Germline CDR1 MNHEY, CDR2 SVGEGT. The V gene end was trimmed by 2 bases and the J gene end by 4 bases; junction bases not matched to a gene: 1.

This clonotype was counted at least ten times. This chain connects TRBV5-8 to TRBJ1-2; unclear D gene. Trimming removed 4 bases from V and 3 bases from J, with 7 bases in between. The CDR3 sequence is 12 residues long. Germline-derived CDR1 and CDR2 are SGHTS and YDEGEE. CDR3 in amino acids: CASSLEDYGYTF. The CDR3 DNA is TGTGCCAGCAGCCTTGAAGACTATGGCTACACCTTC.

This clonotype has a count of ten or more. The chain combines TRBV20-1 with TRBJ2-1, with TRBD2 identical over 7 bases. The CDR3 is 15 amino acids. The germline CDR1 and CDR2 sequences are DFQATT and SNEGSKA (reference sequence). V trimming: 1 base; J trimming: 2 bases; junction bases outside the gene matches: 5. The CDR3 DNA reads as TGCAGTGCTAGAGCGTACGGGGGGACCTACAATGAGCAGTTCTTC. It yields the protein CSARAYGGTYNEQFF.

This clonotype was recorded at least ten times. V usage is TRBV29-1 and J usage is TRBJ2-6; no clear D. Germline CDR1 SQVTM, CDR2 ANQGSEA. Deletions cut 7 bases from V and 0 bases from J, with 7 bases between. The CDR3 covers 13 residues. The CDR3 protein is CSATASGANVLTF. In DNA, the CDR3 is TGCAGCGCAACAGCCTCTGGGGCCAACGTCCTGACTTTC.